Detailed here is one T cell receptor beta chain. This entry is derived from a study of graft-versus-host responses after intestinal transplantation. Graft-derived tissue was subjected to processing to liberate intraepithelial and lamina propria lymphocytes. Sequencing was performed with immunoSEQ multiplex PCR; in TCRdb, only in-frame clones are kept and a portion is missing. The sample lists some 15,000 clones; 83% were seen once. V was trimmed by 1 base and J by 6 bases, leaving 7 bases between them. This CDR3 comprises 13 residues. CDR1 is SGHTA and CDR2 is FQGTGA in the germline V gene. This material consisted of ileum tissue, taken about 600 days after intestinal transplantation. The origin of this receptor is a human patient who received an intestinal transplant, so some T cells may come from the graft donor. This chain connects TRBV7-3 to TRBJ1-5, with D hard to call. In nucleotides, the CDR3 is TGTGCCAGCAGCTTAAACCCCAGTCAGCCCCAGCATTTT. Translation: CASSLNPSQPQHF.